Listed below are T cell receptor beta chains from one sample, sequenced in a study of blood T cell repertoires in COVID-19. The data were produced by immunoSEQ multiplex PCR, yet TCRdb's version contains in-frame clones alone and is incomplete. The sample includes about 59,000 clones, 75% to 95% seen only once; the top ten take about 9.1%. Sequenced sample: peripheral blood. These receptors were obtained from a human donor in a cohort sampled during active COVID-19. The CDR3 runs from the conserved cysteine through the conserved F or W. Each record gives: D gene, V gene, clone size, J gene, CDR3 protein, CDR3 DNA. A D gene is named only where the DNA matches it firmly. Some rows mark clone size as missing; the rest say once, few, many or name a class of expanded clone.

TRBD1	TRBV7-2	.	TRBJ1-2	CASSLAGRTGSYGYTF	TGTGCCAGCAGCTTAGCGGGAAGGACAGGGAGCTATGGCTACACCTTC
TRBD1	TRBV24-1	.	TRBJ2-1	CATIPDREVQSYEQFF	TGTGCCACCATTCCGGACAGGGAGGTTCAGTCTTATGAGCAGTTCTTC
.	TRBV10-3	.	TRBJ1-1	CAITRGGDTEAFF	TGTGCCATCACTCGGGGGGGAGACACTGAAGCTTTCTTT
.	TRBV2	.	TRBJ2-3	CARGNYADTQYF	TGTGCCCGAGGAAATTATGCAGATACGCAGTATTTT
.	TRBV7-2	.	TRBJ1-1	CASSSQGWGTEAFF	TGTGCCAGCAGCTCACAGGGATGGGGCACTGAAGCTTTCTTT
.	TRBV6-6	.	TRBJ2-5	CASRQVGQETQYF	TGTGCCAGCAGGCAGGTCGGACAAGAGACCCAGTACTTC
TRBD2	TRBV28	.	TRBJ2-7	CASSTGTSLMEQYF	TGTGCCAGCAGTACCGGGACTAGCTTGATGGAGCAGTACTTC
TRBD1	TRBV11-3	.	TRBJ2-2	CASSSMGQGNTGELFF	TGTGCCAGCAGCTCGATGGGACAGGGTAACACCGGGGAGCTGTTTTTT
TRBD2	TRBV5-1	.	TRBJ2-5	CASSTGLAGAGETQYF	TGCGCCAGCAGCACGGGACTAGCGGGAGCGGGAGAGACCCAGTACTTC
.	TRBV6-6	.	TRBJ1-1	CASSYASSRGTEAFF	TGTGCCAGCAGTTACGCGAGTTCTCGCGGCACTGAAGCTTTCTTT
TRBD2	TRBV27	.	TRBJ2-1	CASSFTGRGLAGGLGFNEQFF	TGTGCCAGCAGTTTTACGGGCCGGGGGCTAGCGGGGGGGCTGGGTTTCAATGAGCAGTTCTTC
TRBD2	TRBV7-9	few	TRBJ2-7	CASSEGLAGYEQYF	TGTGCCAGCAGCGAGGGACTAGCGGGATACGAGCAGTACTTC
TRBD1	TRBV2	.	TRBJ2-7	CASSEAGRGLTYEQYF	TGTGCCAGCAGTGAAGCTGGCAGGGGGCTAACCTACGAGCAGTACTTC
.	TRBV5-6	.	TRBJ2-1	CASSLAFRAGEQFF	TGTGCCAGCAGCTTGGCCTTTCGGGCGGGTGAGCAGTTCTTC
.	TRBV12-5	.	TRBJ2-1	CASGSWGGGQDEQFF	TGTGCTAGTGGTTCGTGGGGCGGGGGACAAGATGAGCAGTTCTTC
.	TRBV12-3/TRBV12-4	.	TRBJ2-7	CASSFFPGEQYF	TGTGCCAGCAGTTTTTTCCCGGGCGAGCAGTACTTC
.	TRBV6-5	.	TRBJ2-2	CASSRDYRRTGELFF	TGTGCCAGCAGTCGAGACTACCGAAGGACCGGGGAGCTGTTTTTT
TRBD2	TRBV5-1	.	TRBJ2-3	CASSPRTSGSVAADTQYF	TGCGCCAGCAGCCCCAGGACTAGCGGGAGTGTGGCAGCAGATACGCAGTATTTT
.	TRBV7-3	.	TRBJ1-1	CASSAGTEAFF	TGTGCCTCTTCAGCGGGAACTGAAGCTTTCTTT
.	TRBV5-5	.	TRBJ1-5	CASSLVATTGSNQPQHF	TGTGCCAGCAGCTTAGTTGCCACCACCGGGAGCAATCAGCCCCAGCATTTT
.	TRBV7-2	.	TRBJ1-5	CASSFSGESQPQHF	TGTGCCAGCAGCTTTTCGGGGGAAAGCCAGCCCCAGCATTTT
.	TRBV19	.	TRBJ1-5	CASSNRDKRLGYSNQPQHF	TGTGCCAGTAGTAACCGGGACAAGAGACTCGGTTATAGCAATCAGCCCCAGCATTTT
TRBD2	TRBV24-1	.	TRBJ2-1	CATSARGTARDEQFF	TGTGCCACCAGTGCGCGGGGGACGGCTCGGGATGAGCAGTTCTTC
TRBD1	TRBV18	.	TRBJ2-3	CASFQGETDTQYF	TGTGCCAGCTTCCAGGGGGAAACAGATACGCAGTATTTT
.	TRBV5-4	.	TRBJ1-3	CASSSRSRGSGNTIYF	TGTGCCAGCAGCTCTCGATCCAGGGGAAGTGGAAACACCATATATTTT
TRBD1	TRBV4-2	.	TRBJ2-4	CASSQDDRGAKNIQYF	TGTGCCAGCAGCCAAGATGACAGGGGTGCCAAAAACATTCAGTACTTC
.	TRBV5-1	.	TRBJ1-2	CASSLDSRGYTF	TGCGCCAGCAGCCTTGACAGTCGTGGCTACACCTTC
.	TRBV9	.	TRBJ2-5	CASSVGASPTQETQYF	TGTGCCAGCAGCGTAGGAGCAAGTCCAACTCAAGAGACCCAGTACTTC
.	TRBV27	once	TRBJ1-1	CASSLSFGARGTEAFF	TGTGCCAGCAGTTTATCGTTCGGAGCCCGGGGCACTGAAGCTTTCTTT
TRBD1	TRBV5-1	.	TRBJ1-1	CASSWGTDQNTEAFF	TGCGCCAGCAGCTGGGGGACAGACCAGAACACTGAAGCTTTCTTT
.	TRBV7-9	.	TRBJ2-7	CASSLYTGTVYEQYF	TGTGCCAGCAGCTTATATACAGGAACTGTCTACGAGCAGTACTTC
.	TRBV5-5	once	TRBJ1-2	CASSARDIPSSGYTF	TGTGCCAGCAGCGCCAGGGACATCCCCTCTAGTGGCTACACCTTC
.	TRBV7-3	.	TRBJ2-2	CASSLMGGPGELFF	TGTGCCAGCAGCTTGATGGGGGGGCCCGGGGAGCTGTTTTTT
TRBD1	TRBV7-3	.	TRBJ2-2	CASSRRQGDTGELFF	TGTGCCAGCAGCCGCCGACAGGGCGACACCGGGGAGCTGTTTTTT
.	TRBV5-1	once	TRBJ1-4	CASSPGHGEEKLFF	TGCGCCAGCAGCCCGGGACACGGGGAAGAAAAACTGTTTTTT
.	TRBV10-3	few	TRBJ1-6	CAISGKGVGSPLHF	TGTGCCATCAGTGGTAAGGGGGTAGGATCACCCCTCCACTTT
.	TRBV15	.	TRBJ1-1	CATSRGDRSEAFF	TGTGCCACCAGCAGAGGCGACAGGTCTGAAGCTTTCTTT
.	TRBV5-1	.	TRBJ1-1	CASSGQTRLEAFF	TGCGCCAGCAGCGGACAGACCCGCCTTGAAGCTTTCTTT
TRBD2	TRBV2	.	TRBJ2-5	CASRLAGAQETQYF	TGTGCCAGCAGGCTAGCGGGAGCGCAAGAGACCCAGTACTTC
.	TRBV25-1	.	TRBJ1-4	CASSEPDRTNEKLFF	TGTGCCAGCAGTGAACCCGACAGAACTAATGAAAAACTGTTTTTT
.	TRBV7-2	.	TRBJ2-7	CASSWDKASEEQYF	TGTGCCAGCAGCTGGGACAAAGCATCGGAAGAGCAGTACTTC
.	TRBV3-1/TRBV3-2	.	TRBJ2-7	CASRYSSYEQYF	TGTGCCAGCCGGTATAGCTCCTACGAGCAGTACTTC
.	TRBV7-9	.	TRBJ2-1	CASSLSDEQFF	TGTGCCAGCAGCTTAAGCGATGAGCAGTTCTTC
.	TRBV5-4	.	TRBJ1-4	CASSLAVAGANEKLFF	TGTGCCAGCAGCTTGGCGGTGGCAGGGGCAAATGAAAAACTGTTTTTT